The 25 T cell receptor beta chains below all came from one sample that was sequenced in a study of identifying expanded T cells in peripheral blood. The protocol was immunoSEQ multiplex PCR, while the TCRdb copy is restricted to in-frame clones and leaves out a portion. The sample yields around 75,000 clones, around 90% seen once. Material for sequencing was blood. The receptors were sampled from a person aged 18-70 years in good health.

The chain links TRBV5-6 to TRBJ2-5; D not resolved. Trimming removed 2 bases at V and 4 bases at J, with 9 bases between. CDR1 SGHDT and CDR2 YYEEEE come from the germline V gene. There are 13 residues in the CDR3. This CDR3 is CASSFSSLETQYF. CDR3 coding DNA: TGTGCCAGCAGCTTTAGCAGCCTAGAGACCCAGTACTTC.

Turning to this clone: This CDR3 is also generated by other DNA sequences in the sample. The chain uses TRBV29-1 and TRBJ1-2; no definite D call. CDR1 and CDR2 from the germline V gene are SQVTM and ANQGSEA. This CDR3 contains 15 residues. Trimming removed 2 bases at V and 6 bases at J, with 19 bases between. The CDR3 reads CSVENLYPRRHGYTF. CDR3 in DNA: TGCAGCGTTGAAAATCTCTATCCGAGGCGCCATGGCTACACCTTC. The whole variable domain, filled in from reference TRBV29-1 and TRBJ1-2, reads SAVISQKPSRDICQRGTSLTIQCQVDSQVTMMFWYRQQPGQSLTLIATANQGSEATYESGFVIDKFPISRPNLTFSTLTVSNMSPEDSSIYLCSVENLYPRRHGYTFGSGTRLTVV.

DNA of the CDR3: TGTGCCAGCCTGGGGCTGCTCGGAAACACCATATATTTT. Its translation: CASLGLLGNTIYF. The genes are TRBV19 and TRBJ1-3; possibly TRBD1 for D (5 bases). Trimming left V 9 bases short and J 4 bases short, with 13 bases between. CDR1 is LNHDA and CDR2 is SQIVND in the germline V gene (reference sequence). This CDR3 has 13 amino acids.

The chain couples TRBV4-1 to TRBJ2-5; 11 positions match TRBD2. The V gene's germline CDR1 is MGHRA and CDR2 YSYEKL. The CDR3 covers 18 residues. With 3 bases clipped from V and 5 bases from J, the junction kept 14 bases outside the gene matches. The CDR3 coding sequence is TGCGCCAGCAGCCAGGGAAGGACTAGCGGGTCGACGGGGGAGACCCAGTACTTC. It encodes CASSQGRTSGSTGETQYF.

V is TRBV5-5 and J is TRBJ1-1; no definite D call. This CDR3 has 13 residues. With 0 bases removed from V and 5 bases from J, the gap between germline ends came to 8 bases. In germline, CDR1 is SGHKS, CDR2 YYEKEE (reference sequence). CDR3 residues: CASSLEVLTEAFF. In nucleotides, the CDR3 is TGTGCCAGCAGCTTGGAGGTTCTTACTGAAGCTTTCTTT. The full variable domain, rest sourced from reference TRBV5-5 and TRBJ1-1, is DAGVTQSPTHLIKTRGQQVTLRCSPISGHKSVSWYQQVLGQGPQFIFQYYEKEERGRGNFPDRFSARQFPNYSSELNVNALLLGDSALYLCASSLEVLTEAFFGQGTRLTVV.

The chain links TRBV14 to TRBJ1-3; weak D call: TRBD1 (5 bases). This CDR3 contains 16 residues. V was clipped by 1 base and J by 1 base, with 11 bases between them. Germline V gene lookup returns CDR1 SGHDN and CDR2 FVKESK. For the CDR3, the DNA is TGTGCCAGCAGCCAAGGACAGCGGGCATCTGGAAACACCATATATTTT. Protein: CASSQGQRASGNTIYF. Combining the CDR3 with reference TRBV14 and TRBJ1-3 gives the whole variable domain EAGVTQFPSHSVIEKGQTVTLRCDPISGHDNLYWYRRVMGKEIKFLLHFVKESKQDESGMPNNRFLAERTGGTYSTLKVQPAELEDSGVYFCASSQGQRASGNTIYFGEGSWLTVV.

This chain joins TRBV27 and TRBJ2-2; D is possibly TRBD1 (6 bases). The V and J ends lost 3 bases and 1 base respectively, with 6 bases between them. CDR1 and CDR2 (germline): MNHEY, SMNVEV (reference sequence). This CDR3 spans 14 amino acids. CDR3 DNA: TGTGCCAGCAGTTTGACAGGGAACACCGGGGAGCTGTTTTTT. It encodes CASSLTGNTGELFF.

The chain joins TRBV9 to TRBJ1-1; possibly TRBD1 for D (5 bases). The CDR3 length is 14 residues. Between the trimmed V and J ends, which lost 4 bases and 6 bases, there was a span of 16 bases. CDR1 SGDLS and CDR2 YYNGEE come from the germline V gene. The CDR3 coding sequence is TGTGCCAGCAGCCGGGGGGGTGCGAGTTCTGAAGCTTTCTTT. Translated, it gives CASSRGGASSEAFF.

The chain links TRBV7-2 to TRBJ1-4; possible D gene TRBD1, 6 bases. The CDR3 totals 14 residues. V dropped 1 base and J dropped 4 bases, with 7 bases sitting between them. Germline V gene sequence: CDR1 SGHTA, CDR2 FQGNSA. The chain's CDR3 is CASSLGGGNEKLFF. The CDR3 nucleotides read TGTGCCAGCAGCTTAGGAGGGGGTAATGAAAAACTGTTTTTT.

The chain is built from TRBV7-2 and TRBJ1-3; D is undetermined. Germline loops: CDR1 SGHTA, CDR2 FQGNSA. Trimming left V 2 bases short and J 7 bases short, with 9 bases between. This CDR3 contains 13 residues. The CDR3 coding sequence is TGTGCCAGCAGCTTAAGGTTGGCCAACACCATATATTTT. Its protein product is CASSLRLANTIYF.

The gene calls are TRBV2 and TRBJ2-2; D is possibly TRBD2 (5 bases). V lost 6 bases and J 0 bases, leaving 11 bases between the germline ends. The length of the CDR3 is 15 residues. Germline CDR1 reads SNHLY; CDR2 reads FYNNEI. CDR3 in DNA: TGTGCCAGCAGCGGACTGGCTTCGAACACCGGGGAGCTGTTTTTT. Protein: CASSGLASNTGELFF.

The chain is built from TRBV7-9 and TRBJ2-5, with D maybe TRBD2 (5 bases). CDR3 length equals 14 residues. Germline CDR1 reads SEHNR; CDR2 reads FQNEAQ (reference sequence). The V end was cut by 3 bases, the J end by 2 bases, with 10 bases between. The CDR3 loop reads CASSFGEGQETQYF. For the CDR3, the DNA is TGTGCCAGCAGCTTCGGGGAAGGGCAAGAGACCCAGTACTTC.

This clone came up once. The rearrangement uses TRBV30 and TRBJ2-7; no clear D gene. Germline lookup yields CDR1 GTSNPN and CDR2 SVGIG (reference sequence). This CDR3 is built from 12 residues. Trimming removed 0 bases at V and 6 bases at J, with 9 bases between. CDR3 sequence (DNA): TGTGCCTGGAGTGTACCAGCCTCCGAGCAGTACTTC. Its protein is CAWSVPASEQYF.

V is TRBV11-2 and J is TRBJ1-5, with D unclear. Germline V CDR1 and CDR2: SGHAT, FQNNGV. The CDR3 contains 14 residues. The V gene lost 0 bases and the J gene lost 0 bases, with 3 bases spanning the gap. CDR3: CASSLDYSNQPQHF. Here the CDR3 DNA reads TGTGCCAGCAGCTTAGACTATAGCAATCAGCCCCAGCATTTT.

This clone has a single count. CDR3 nucleotides: TGTGCCATACAGACGGGTAACTATGGCTACACCTTC. It specifies CAIQTGNYGYTF. This rearrangement joins TRBV28 to TRBJ1-2; no firm D call. CDR1 is MDHEN, CDR2 SYDVKM, per germline. Trimming shortened V by 10 bases and J by 1 base, and 10 bases separated the two germline ends. This CDR3 has 12 amino acids.

This clone has more than one count but fewer than ten. The V and J genes are TRBV7-2 and TRBJ2-5, with D perhaps matching TRBD2 (6 bases). Trimming cost V 5 bases and J 10 bases, with 26 bases left between them. Germline V gene sequence: CDR1 SGHTA, CDR2 FQGNSA. This CDR3 has 16 amino acids. The CDR3 sequence: CASSPPGLSISGIQYF. Written as DNA, the CDR3 is TGTGCCAGCAGCCCTCCGGGACTTTCGATCTCGGGAATCCAGTACTTC.

This chain links TRBV2 with TRBJ1-2, with a tentative D call TRBD1 (6 bases). The CDR3 has 16 residues. Germline values: CDR1 SNHLY, CDR2 FYNNEI. Deletions cut 7 bases from V and 0 bases from J, with 18 bases between. As DNA, the CDR3 is TGTGCCAGCAATGCGATACGGACAGAAGCTAACTATGGCTACACCTTC. Its protein is CASNAIRTEANYGYTF.

The chain recombines TRBV6-5 with TRBJ1-2; tentative D call: TRBD1 (6 bases). Trimming left V 7 bases short and J 8 bases short, with 17 bases between. Germline V lookup: CDR1 MNHEY, CDR2 SVGAGI. There are 13 residues in the CDR3. As DNA, the CDR3 is TGTGCCAGCACCCGAACAGGGTTCATCGGCTACACCTTC. Encoded protein: CASTRTGFIGYTF.

The chain recombines TRBV28 with TRBJ1-2; no clear D. The CDR3 extends over 12 amino acids. Germline-derived CDR1 and CDR2 are MDHEN and SYDVKM. Trimming stripped 6 bases from V and 4 bases from J, with 9 bases between. The CDR3 DNA reads TGTGCCAGCAGCGACGGATCCTATGGCTACACCTTC. Translation: CASSDGSYGYTF.

CDR3 coding DNA: TGTGCCAGCAGCTTAGCGGGCAGCAGCTCCTACAATGAGCAGTTCTTC. It yields the protein CASSLAGSSSYNEQFF. The gene calls are TRBV7-2 and TRBJ2-1, with D uncertain. The CDR3 has 16 residues. Germline CDR1 SGHTA, CDR2 FQGNSA. V was pared by 0 bases and J by 0 bases, with 9 bases between.

The V call is TRBV5-1, the J call TRBJ1-6; possible D gene TRBD1, 5 bases. V was cut by 4 bases and J by 7 bases, with 24 bases left in between. Germline CDR1 is SGHRS and CDR2 is YFSETQ. The CDR3 has 18 residues. This CDR3 reads CASSLSRDSEIGNSPLHF. DNA of the CDR3: TGCGCCAGCAGCCTGTCCCGGGACTCGGAGATCGGGAATTCACCCCTCCACTTT. Using reference TRBV5-1 and TRBJ1-6 for the parts outside the CDR3, the full variable domain is KAGVTQTPRYLIKTRGQQVTLSCSPISGHRSVSWYQQTPGQGLQFLFEYFSETQRNKGNFPGRFSGRQFSNSRSEMNVSTLELGDSALYLCASSLSRDSEIGNSPLHFGNGTRLTVT.

The rearrangement links TRBV14 to TRBJ2-7; no clear D. V lost 4 bases to trimming and J lost 2 bases, with 12 bases between them. This CDR3 is built from 14 residues. Germline CDR1 reads SGHDN; CDR2 reads FVKESK. The CDR3 reads CASSLGPTTYEQYF. The CDR3 nucleotides are TGTGCCAGCAGCCTCGGGCCCACCACCTACGAGCAGTACTTC.

This sequence joins TRBV27 and TRBJ2-7; weak D call: TRBD2 (6 bases). The CDR3 runs 15 residues. Trimming removed 5 bases from V and 2 bases from J, with 16 bases in between. From germline, CDR1 is MNHEY and CDR2 SMNVEV (reference sequence). The DNA for the CDR3 is TGTGCCAGCAGTCGCGGGGTAGCACCCACCTACGAGCAGTACTTC. Its translation: CASSRGVAPTYEQYF.

This chain joins TRBV6-6 and TRBJ1-2, with D unresolved. V lost 4 bases and J lost 5, with 8 bases in between. CDR3 length: 12 residues. CDR1 is MNHNY and CDR2 is SVGAGI in the germline V gene (reference sequence). The CDR3 reads CASSSRTYGYTF. The CDR3 DNA is TGTGCCAGCAGTTCCAGGACTTATGGCTACACCTTC.

The genes are TRBV5-4 and TRBJ1-2, with no clear D. The CDR3 loop spans 15 amino acids. V lost 0 bases to trimming and J lost 8 bases, with 17 bases between them. CDR1 and CDR2 (germline): SGHNT, YYREEE (reference sequence). CDR3 region: CASSLDLQALMGYTF. The CDR3 nucleotides are TGTGCCAGCAGCTTGGATCTCCAGGCACTCATGGGCTACACCTTC.